The 9 T cell receptor beta chains below were found in one sample sequenced in a study of OX40 agonist ivuxolimab in advanced cancers. Method: immunoSEQ multiplex PCR; TCRdb's copy keeps in-frame clones and lacks some. The sample consists of about 74,000 clones, approximately 88% of them appearing once. Sequenced here: CD4+ or CD8+ T cells sorted from blood, sampled in a trial of the OX40 agonist ivuxolimab. The receptors stem from an adult with an advanced solid tumor such as melanoma, head and neck, liver or kidney cancer.

V gene TRBV6-5 combines with J gene TRBJ1-1; no firm D call. Deletions cut 6 bases from V and 8 bases from J, with 10 bases between. This CDR3 spans 11 amino acids. In germline, CDR1 is MNHEY, CDR2 SVGAGI. In nucleotides, the CDR3 is TGTGCCAGCAGGCTAGGACGGGAAGCTTTCTTT. Amino acids: CASRLGREAFF.

The rearrangement links TRBV5-6 to TRBJ1-6; D is unresolved. V was shortened by 0 bases and J by 7 bases, with 11 bases between the two germline ends. There are 15 residues in the CDR3. The V gene's germline CDR1 is SGHDT and CDR2 YYEEEE. CDR3 coding DNA: TGTGCCAGCAGCTTGGTGGCAGCACCCAATTCACCCCTCCACTTT. Translation: CASSLVAAPNSPLHF.

The chain couples TRBV11-2 to TRBJ1-4; D is perhaps TRBD1 (6 bases). This CDR3 contains 15 residues. Looked up from germline, CDR1 is SGHAT and CDR2 is FQNNGV. Deletions cut 4 bases from V and 7 bases from J, with 16 bases between. In DNA form, the CDR3 reads TGTGCCAGCAGCTGGGGCACAGGGTCCGGTGAAAAACTGTTTTTT. It is translated as CASSWGTGSGEKLFF.

The chain employs TRBV7-9 and TRBJ2-3, with 7 bases identical to TRBD1. This CDR3 spans 14 amino acids. Trimming took 3 bases from V and 4 from J; bases not matched to a gene: 4. The V gene's germline CDR1 is SEHNR and CDR2 FQNEAQ (reference sequence). The CDR3 coding sequence is TGTGCCAGCAGCTTCCGGGACAGTGCAGATACGCAGTATTTT. Translated, it gives CASSFRDSADTQYF.

The rearrangement uses TRBV7-3 and TRBJ2-2; tentatively, D is TRBD2 (6 bases). Germline V gene data show CDR1 as SGHTA and CDR2 as FQGTGA. Trimming left V 2 bases short and J 6 bases short, with 22 bases between. The CDR3 is 18 amino acids. CDR3 DNA: TGTGCCAGCAGCTTATACCCATCCCGGGGGTCAGGCGCCGGGGAGCTGTTTTTT. Protein sequence: CASSLYPSRGSGAGELFF.

The rearrangement joins TRBV7-6 to TRBJ2-5, with D possibly matching TRBD2 (6 bases). CDR1 is SGHVS and CDR2 is FNYEAQ in the germline V gene. The germline V and J ends were trimmed by 6 bases and 5 bases, with 22 bases remaining between them. The CDR3 spans 16 residues. The chain's CDR3 is CASSLLARRTRETQYF. In DNA, the CDR3 is TGTGCCAGCAGTCTTCTAGCGAGAAGAACCAGGGAGACCCAGTACTTC.

The V gene is TRBV11-3, the J gene TRBJ2-3; D not resolved. The CDR3 has 12 residues. The germline V gene has CDR1 SGHNT and CDR2 YENEEA. V was shortened by 4 bases and J by 2 bases, with 4 bases between the two germline ends. CDR3 amino acids: CASSYHTDTQYF. As DNA, the CDR3 is TGTGCCAGCAGCTACCACACAGATACGCAGTATTTT.

This clone was seen only once. V and J are TRBV9 and TRBJ1-3, with D possibly TRBD1 on 6 matching bases. Trimming took off 0 bases at V and 4 bases at J, with 20 bases between the two ends. This CDR3 is built from 18 residues. The germline gives CDR1 SGDLS, CDR2 YYNGEE. CDR3 protein: CASSVAEGEARSGNTIYF. The CDR3 DNA follows: TGTGCCAGCAGCGTAGCTGAGGGGGAAGCGCGGTCCGGAAACACCATATATTTT.

The V call is TRBV30, the J call TRBJ2-3; unclear D gene. This CDR3 comprises 11 residues. Germline-derived CDR1 and CDR2 are GTSNPN and SVGIG (reference sequence). Between the trimmed V and J ends, which lost 4 bases and 6 bases, there was a span of 8 bases. The CDR3 DNA reads TGTGCCTGGATGGCCCGGGATACGCAGTATTTT. Protein: CAWMARDTQYF. The whole variable domain, filled in from reference TRBV30 and TRBJ2-3, reads SQTIHQWPATLVQPVGSPLSLECTVEGTSNPNLYWYRQAAGRGLQLLFYSVGIGQISSEVPQNLSASRPQDRQFILSSKKLLLSDSGFYLCAWMARDTQYFGPGTRLTVL.